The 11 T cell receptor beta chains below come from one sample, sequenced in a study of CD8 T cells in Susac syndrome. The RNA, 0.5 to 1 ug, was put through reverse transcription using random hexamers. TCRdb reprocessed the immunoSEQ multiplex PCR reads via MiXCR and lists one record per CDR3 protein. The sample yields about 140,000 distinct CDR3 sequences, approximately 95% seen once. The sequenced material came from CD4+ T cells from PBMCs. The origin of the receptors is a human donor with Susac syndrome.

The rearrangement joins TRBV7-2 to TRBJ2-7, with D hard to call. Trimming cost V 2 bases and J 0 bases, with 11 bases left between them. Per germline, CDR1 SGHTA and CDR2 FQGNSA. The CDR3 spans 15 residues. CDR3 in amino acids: CASSLRPGSSYEQYF. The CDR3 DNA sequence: TGTGCCAGCAGCTTAAGACCCGGTAGCTCCTACGAGCAGTACTTC.

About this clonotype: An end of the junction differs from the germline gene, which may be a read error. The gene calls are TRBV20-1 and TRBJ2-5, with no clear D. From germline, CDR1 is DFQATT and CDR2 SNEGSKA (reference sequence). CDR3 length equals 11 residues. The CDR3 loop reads CSASSGPDEDF. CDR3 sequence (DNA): TGCAGTGCTAGTTCGGGTCCCGATGAGGACTTC.

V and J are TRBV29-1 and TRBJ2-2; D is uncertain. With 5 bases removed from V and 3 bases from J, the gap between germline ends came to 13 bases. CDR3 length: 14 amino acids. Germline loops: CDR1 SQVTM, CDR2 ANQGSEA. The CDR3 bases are TGCAGCGTTCGGCGAGACTCCGACACCGGGGAGCTGTTTTTT. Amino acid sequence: CSVRRDSDTGELFF.

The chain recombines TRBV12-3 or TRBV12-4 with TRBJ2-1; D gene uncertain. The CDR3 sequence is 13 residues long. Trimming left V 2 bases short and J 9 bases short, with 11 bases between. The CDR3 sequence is CASSLYSLGEQFF. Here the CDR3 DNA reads TGTGCCAGCAGTTTATACTCGTTGGGTGAGCAGTTCTTC.

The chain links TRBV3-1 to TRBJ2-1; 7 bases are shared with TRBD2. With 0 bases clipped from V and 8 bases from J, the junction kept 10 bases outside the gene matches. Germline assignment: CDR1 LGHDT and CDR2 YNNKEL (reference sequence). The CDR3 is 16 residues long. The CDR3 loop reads CASSQEGRVQGDEQFF. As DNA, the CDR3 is TGTGCCAGCAGCCAAGAGGGGAGGGTCCAGGGAGATGAGCAGTTCTTC.

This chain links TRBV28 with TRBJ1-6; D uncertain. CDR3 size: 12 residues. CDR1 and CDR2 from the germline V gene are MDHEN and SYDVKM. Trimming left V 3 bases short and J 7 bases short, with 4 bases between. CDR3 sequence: CASSFLNSPLHF. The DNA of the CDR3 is TGTGCCAGCAGTTTCCTCAATTCACCCCTCCACTTT.

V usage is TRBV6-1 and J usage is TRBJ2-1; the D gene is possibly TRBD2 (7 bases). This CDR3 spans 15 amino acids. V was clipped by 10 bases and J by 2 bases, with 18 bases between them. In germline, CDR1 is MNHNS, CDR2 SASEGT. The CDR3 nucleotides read TGTGCCACCCTGCGCCGCGGGGGCCCCTACAATGAGCAGTTCTTC. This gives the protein CATLRRGGPYNEQFF.

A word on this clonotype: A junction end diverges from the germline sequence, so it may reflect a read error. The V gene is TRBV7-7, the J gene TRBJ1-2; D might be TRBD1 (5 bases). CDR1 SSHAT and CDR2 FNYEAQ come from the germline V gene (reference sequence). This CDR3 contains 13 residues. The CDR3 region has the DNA TGTGCTAGCAGCCTGGACACTGGCTATGGCTACACCTTC. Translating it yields CASSLDTGYGYTF.

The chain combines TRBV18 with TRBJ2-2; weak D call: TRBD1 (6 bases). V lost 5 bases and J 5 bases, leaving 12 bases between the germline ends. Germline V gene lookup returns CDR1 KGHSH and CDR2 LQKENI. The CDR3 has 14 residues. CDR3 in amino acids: CASSAQQGTGELFF. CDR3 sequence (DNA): TGTGCCAGCTCAGCCCAACAGGGAACCGGGGAGCTGTTTTTT.

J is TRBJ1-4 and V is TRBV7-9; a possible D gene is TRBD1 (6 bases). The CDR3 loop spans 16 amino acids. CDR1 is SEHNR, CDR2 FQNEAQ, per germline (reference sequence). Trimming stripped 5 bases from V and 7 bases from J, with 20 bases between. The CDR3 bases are TGTGCCAGCAGCCCCGTACCGGGACACCGCGGTGAAAAACTGTTTTTT. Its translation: CASSPVPGHRGEKLFF. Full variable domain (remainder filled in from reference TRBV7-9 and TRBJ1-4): DTGVSQNPRHKITKRGQNVTFRCDPISEHNRLYWYRQTLGQGPEFLTYFQNEAQLEKSRLLSDRFSAERPKGSFSTLEIQRTEQGDSAMYLCASSPVPGHRGEKLFFGSGTQLSVL.

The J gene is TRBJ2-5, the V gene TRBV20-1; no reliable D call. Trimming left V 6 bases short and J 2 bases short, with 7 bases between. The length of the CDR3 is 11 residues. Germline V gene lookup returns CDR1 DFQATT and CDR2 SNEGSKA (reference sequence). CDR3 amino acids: CSATPQETQYF. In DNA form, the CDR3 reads TGCAGTGCAACCCCGCAAGAGACCCAGTACTTC.